The clone carrying this T cell receptor (beta chain) was counted only a few times. These data are taken from a study of shared T cell receptors in the human thymus. Only in-frame clones appear in the TCRdb table, and some are missing; sequencing was by immunoSEQ multiplex PCR. Here the sample spans 630,000 or so clones, about 87% being singletons. The CDR3 is 17 amino acids. In germline, CDR1 is SGHDN, CDR2 FVKESK. V was pared by 4 bases and J by 1 base, with 4 bases of the junction left unmatched. The same data also contributed to another study, on human thymus T cells. That source adds: During corrective heart surgery, resections were taken, and the thymus tissue came from them. Across thymic and blood repertoires, the usage of V and J genes appeared to be biased. Related research found strongly overlapping thymic repertoires in unrelated individuals.

The V gene is TRBV14, the J gene TRBJ2-2, with 12 bases lining up with TRBD2. The sequence came from a boy under two years old with a congenital heart defect. Sequencing was carried out using thymocytes. The CDR3 DNA reads as TGTGCCAGCAGCCTAGGACTAGCGGGAAAGAACACCGGGGAGCTGTTTTTT. This gives the protein CASSLGLAGKNTGELFF.